The clone carrying this T cell receptor (beta chain) came up many times. RNA transcripts were the source from which TCR beta CDR3 regions were amplified. The library came from an HTBI-primed first-round RT-PCR and a second-round multiplex PCR. TCRdb reprocessed the multiplex PCR reads via MiXCR and lists one record per CDR3 protein. The repertoire holds 580,000 or so distinct CDR3 sequences, roughly 40% seen once, with about 4.2% in the top ten. The germline gives CDR1 SGHVS, CDR2 FQNEAQ. The junction had 0 bases not matched to a gene; V was cut back by 3 bases and J by 3 bases. This CDR3 spans 14 amino acids. The entry originates in a study of Graves' ophthalmopathy and Graves' hyperthyroidism.

The receptor comes from an adult man with Graves' hyperthyroidism. The sequenced material came from peripheral blood or thyroid tissue (not recorded which). The genes are TRBV7-8 and TRBJ2-7; 12 nucleotides agree with TRBD2. The CDR3 protein is CASSLGLAGYEQYF. The CDR3 DNA reads TGTGCCAGCAGCTTGGGACTAGCGGGCTACGAGCAGTACTTC. Together with reference TRBV7-8 and TRBJ2-7, the CDR3 gives the full variable domain: GAGVSQSPRYKVAKRGQDVALRCDPISGHVSLFWYQQALGQGPEFLTYFQNEAQLDKSGLPSDRFFAERPEGSVSTLKIQRTQQEDSAVYLCASSLGLAGYEQYFGPGTRLTVT.